The present TCR beta chain was sequenced within a study of blood T cells in healthy people across ages. The CDR3 is made up of 12 amino acids. Germline CDR1 and CDR2: SGHRS and YFSETQ. Through a sample-barcoded 5' primer and a J-beta primer mix, a second PCR was run for 7 to 11 cycles. TCRdb itself ran the 5' RACE reads through MiXCR, one entry per CDR3 protein. The sample lists some 730,000 distinct CDR3 sequences; about 24% were seen once. This clonotype has a count of ten or more. A junction boundary mismatches the germline segment, possibly from a read error. The chain has TRBV5-1 and TRBJ2-5, with D unresolved. Input material: blood. The receptor's source is an older man in good health. The CDR3 nucleotides are TGTGCCAGCAGCTTGACTCAGGAGACCCAGTACTTC. Its translation: CASSLTQETQYF.